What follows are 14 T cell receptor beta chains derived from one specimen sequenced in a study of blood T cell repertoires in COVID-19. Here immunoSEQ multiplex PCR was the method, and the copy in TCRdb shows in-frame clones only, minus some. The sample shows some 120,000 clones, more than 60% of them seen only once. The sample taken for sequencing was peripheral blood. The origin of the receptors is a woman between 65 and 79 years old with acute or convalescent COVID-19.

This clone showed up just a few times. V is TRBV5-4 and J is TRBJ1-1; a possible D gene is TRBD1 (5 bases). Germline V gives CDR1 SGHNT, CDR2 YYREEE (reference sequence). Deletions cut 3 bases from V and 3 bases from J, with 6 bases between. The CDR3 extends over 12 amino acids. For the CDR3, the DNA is TGTGCCAGCAGCTCCAGGGACACTGAAGCTTTCTTT. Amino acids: CASSSRDTEAFF.

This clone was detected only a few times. The CDR3 sequence is CASSGPQGAGGYTF. The CDR3 region has the DNA TGTGCCAGCAGCGGTCCTCAGGGGGCTGGTGGCTACACCTTC. The chain is built from TRBV9 and TRBJ1-2; 8 bases line up with TRBD1. J gave up 7 bases and V 3 bases, and 8 bases lay outside the gene matches. Germline CDR1 is SGDLS and CDR2 is YYNGEE. The CDR3 covers 14 residues.

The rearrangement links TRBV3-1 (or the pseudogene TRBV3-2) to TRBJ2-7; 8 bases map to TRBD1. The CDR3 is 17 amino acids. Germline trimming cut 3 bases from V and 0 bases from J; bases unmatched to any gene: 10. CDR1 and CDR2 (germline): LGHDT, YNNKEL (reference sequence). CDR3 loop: CASSHAVGQGSSYEQYF. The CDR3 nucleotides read TGTGCCAGCAGCCACGCTGTCGGACAGGGCAGCTCCTACGAGCAGTACTTC.

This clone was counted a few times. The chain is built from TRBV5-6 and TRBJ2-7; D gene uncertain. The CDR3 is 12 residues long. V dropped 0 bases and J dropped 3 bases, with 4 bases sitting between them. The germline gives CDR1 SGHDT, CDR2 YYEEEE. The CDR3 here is CASSLASYEQYF. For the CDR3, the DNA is TGTGCCAGCAGCTTGGCCAGCTACGAGCAGTACTTC.

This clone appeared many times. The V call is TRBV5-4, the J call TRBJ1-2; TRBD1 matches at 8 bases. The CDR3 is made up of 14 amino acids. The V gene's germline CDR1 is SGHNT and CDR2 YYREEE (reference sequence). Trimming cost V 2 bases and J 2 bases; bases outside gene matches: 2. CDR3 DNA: TGTGCCAGCAGCTTTGACAGGGGAAACTATGGCTACACCTTC. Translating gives CASSFDRGNYGYTF.

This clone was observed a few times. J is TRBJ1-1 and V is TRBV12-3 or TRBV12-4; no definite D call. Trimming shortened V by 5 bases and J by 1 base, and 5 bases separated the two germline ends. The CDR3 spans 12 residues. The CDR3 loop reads CASSAGNTEAFF. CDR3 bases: TGTGCCAGCAGTGCCGGGAACACTGAAGCTTTCTTT.

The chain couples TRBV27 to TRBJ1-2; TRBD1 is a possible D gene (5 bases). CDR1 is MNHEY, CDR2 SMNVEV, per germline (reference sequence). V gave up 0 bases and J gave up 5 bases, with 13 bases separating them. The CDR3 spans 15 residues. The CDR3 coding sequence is TGTGCCAGCAGTTTATCGCAGGGAAGTAGGTATGGCTACACCTTC. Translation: CASSLSQGSRYGYTF.

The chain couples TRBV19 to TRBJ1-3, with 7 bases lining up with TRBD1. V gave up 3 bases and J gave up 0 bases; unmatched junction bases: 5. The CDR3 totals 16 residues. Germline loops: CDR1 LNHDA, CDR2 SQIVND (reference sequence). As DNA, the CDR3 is TGTGCCAGTAGTATGGGGACAGCGTACTCTGGAAACACCATATATTTT. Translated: CASSMGTAYSGNTIYF.

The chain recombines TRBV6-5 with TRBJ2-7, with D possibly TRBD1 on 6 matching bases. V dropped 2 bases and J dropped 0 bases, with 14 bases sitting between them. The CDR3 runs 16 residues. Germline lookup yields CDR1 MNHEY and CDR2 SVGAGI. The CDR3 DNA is TGTGCCAGCAGTTACGGGCCCAGGGGACCCTCCTACGAGCAGTACTTC. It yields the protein CASSYGPRGPSYEQYF.

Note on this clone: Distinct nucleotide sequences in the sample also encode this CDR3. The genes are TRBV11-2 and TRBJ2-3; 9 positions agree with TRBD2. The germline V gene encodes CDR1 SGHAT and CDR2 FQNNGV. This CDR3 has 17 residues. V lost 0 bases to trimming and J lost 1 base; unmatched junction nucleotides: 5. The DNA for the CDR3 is TGTGCCAGCAGCTTAGATCAATGGACTAGCGGCACAGATACGCAGTATTTT. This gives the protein CASSLDQWTSGTDTQYF.

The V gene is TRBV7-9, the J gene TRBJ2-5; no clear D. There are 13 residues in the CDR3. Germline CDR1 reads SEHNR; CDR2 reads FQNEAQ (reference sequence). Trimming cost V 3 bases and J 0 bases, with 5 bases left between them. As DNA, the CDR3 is TGTGCCAGCAGCTTCTCGTACCAAGAGACCCAGTACTTC. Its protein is CASSFSYQETQYF.

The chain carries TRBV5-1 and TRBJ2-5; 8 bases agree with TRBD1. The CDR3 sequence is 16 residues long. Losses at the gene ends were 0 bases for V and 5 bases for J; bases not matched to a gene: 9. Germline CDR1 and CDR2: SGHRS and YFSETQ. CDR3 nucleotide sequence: TGCGCCAGCAGCTTGGGGAGACAGGGGAGTAGGGAGACCCAGTACTTC. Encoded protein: CASSLGRQGSRETQYF.

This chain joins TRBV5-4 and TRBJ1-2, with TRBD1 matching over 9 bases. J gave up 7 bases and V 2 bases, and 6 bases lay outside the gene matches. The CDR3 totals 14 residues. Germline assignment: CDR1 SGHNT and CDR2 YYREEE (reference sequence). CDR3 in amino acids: CASSFEQGASGYTF. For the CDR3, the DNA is TGTGCCAGCAGCTTCGAACAGGGGGCATCTGGCTACACCTTC.

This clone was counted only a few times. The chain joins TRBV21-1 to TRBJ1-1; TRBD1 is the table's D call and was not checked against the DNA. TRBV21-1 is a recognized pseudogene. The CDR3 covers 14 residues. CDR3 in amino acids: CASTRGTGNTEAFF. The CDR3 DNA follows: TGTGCCAGCACCCGCGGGACAGGGAACACTGAAGCTTTCTTT.